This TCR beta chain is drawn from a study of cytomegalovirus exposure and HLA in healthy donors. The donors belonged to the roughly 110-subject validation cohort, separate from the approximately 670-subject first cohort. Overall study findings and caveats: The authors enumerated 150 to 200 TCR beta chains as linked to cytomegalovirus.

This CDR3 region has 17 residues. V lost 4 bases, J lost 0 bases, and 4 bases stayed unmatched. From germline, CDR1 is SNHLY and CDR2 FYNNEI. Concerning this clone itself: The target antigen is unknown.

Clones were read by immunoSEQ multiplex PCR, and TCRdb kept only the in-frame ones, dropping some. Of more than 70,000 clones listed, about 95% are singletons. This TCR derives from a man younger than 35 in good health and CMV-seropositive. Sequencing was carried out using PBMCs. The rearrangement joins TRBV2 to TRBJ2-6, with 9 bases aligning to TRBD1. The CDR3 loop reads CASSGMTGGSGANVLTF. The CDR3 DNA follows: TGTGCCAGCAGTGGGATGACAGGGGGCTCTGGGGCCAACGTCCTGACTTTC.